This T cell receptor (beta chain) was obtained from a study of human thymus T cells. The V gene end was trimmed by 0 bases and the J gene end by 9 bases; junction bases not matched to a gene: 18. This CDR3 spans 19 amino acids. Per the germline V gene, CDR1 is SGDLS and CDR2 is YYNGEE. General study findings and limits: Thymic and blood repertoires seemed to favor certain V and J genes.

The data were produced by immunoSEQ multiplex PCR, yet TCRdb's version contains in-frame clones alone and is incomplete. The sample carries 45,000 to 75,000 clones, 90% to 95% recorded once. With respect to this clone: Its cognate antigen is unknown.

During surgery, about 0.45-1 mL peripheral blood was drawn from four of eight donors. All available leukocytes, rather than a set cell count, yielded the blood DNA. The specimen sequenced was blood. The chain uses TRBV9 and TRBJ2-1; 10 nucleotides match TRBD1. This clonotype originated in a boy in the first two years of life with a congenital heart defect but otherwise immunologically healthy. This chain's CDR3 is CASSVGQGASGPKRVEQFF. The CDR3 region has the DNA TGTGCCAGCAGCGTAGGACAGGGGGCGAGCGGGCCTAAGCGGGTTGAGCAGTTCTTC.